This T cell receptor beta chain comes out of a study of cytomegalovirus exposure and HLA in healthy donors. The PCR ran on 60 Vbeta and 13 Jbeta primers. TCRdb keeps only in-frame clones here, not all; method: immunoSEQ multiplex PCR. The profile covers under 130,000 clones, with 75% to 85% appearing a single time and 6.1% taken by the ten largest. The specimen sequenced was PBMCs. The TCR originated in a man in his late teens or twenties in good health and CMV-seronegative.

The DNA of the CDR3 is TGTGCCAGCAGTTTTTCTATTAGAGAACAGGGGGACACGAGATTTGAAGCTTTCTTT. Translated: CASSFSIREQGDTRFEAFF. J is TRBJ1-1 and V is TRBV28; 8 nucleotides line up with TRBD1. The CDR3 extends over 19 amino acids. V lost 3 bases, J lost 7 bases, and 22 bases stayed unmatched. Germline CDR1 is MDHEN and CDR2 is SYDVKM.